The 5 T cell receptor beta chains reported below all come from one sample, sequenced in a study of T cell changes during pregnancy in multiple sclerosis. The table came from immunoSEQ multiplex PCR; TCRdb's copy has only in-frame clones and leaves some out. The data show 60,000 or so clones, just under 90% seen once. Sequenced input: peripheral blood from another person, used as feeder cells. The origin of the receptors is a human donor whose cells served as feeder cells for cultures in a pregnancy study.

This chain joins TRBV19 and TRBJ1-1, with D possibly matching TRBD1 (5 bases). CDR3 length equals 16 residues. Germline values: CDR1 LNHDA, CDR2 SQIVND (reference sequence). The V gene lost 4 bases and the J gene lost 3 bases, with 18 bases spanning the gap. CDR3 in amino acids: CASSRAFDSGDTEAFF. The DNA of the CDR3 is TGTGCCAGTAGTAGGGCGTTTGATTCGGGGGACACTGAAGCTTTCTTT.

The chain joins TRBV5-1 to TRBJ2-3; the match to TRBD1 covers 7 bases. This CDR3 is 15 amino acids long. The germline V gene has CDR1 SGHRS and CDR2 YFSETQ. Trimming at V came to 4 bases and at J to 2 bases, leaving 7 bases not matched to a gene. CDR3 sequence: CASSQGDPFTDTQYF. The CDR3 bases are TGCGCCAGCAGCCAGGGGGACCCATTCACAGATACGCAGTATTTT.

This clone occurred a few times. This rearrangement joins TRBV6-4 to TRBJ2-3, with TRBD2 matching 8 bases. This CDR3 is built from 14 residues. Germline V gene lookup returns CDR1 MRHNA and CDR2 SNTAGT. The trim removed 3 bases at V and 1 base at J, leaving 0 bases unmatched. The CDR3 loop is CASSERGGTDTQYF. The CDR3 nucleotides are TGTGCCAGCAGTGAGCGGGGGGGCACAGATACGCAGTATTTT.

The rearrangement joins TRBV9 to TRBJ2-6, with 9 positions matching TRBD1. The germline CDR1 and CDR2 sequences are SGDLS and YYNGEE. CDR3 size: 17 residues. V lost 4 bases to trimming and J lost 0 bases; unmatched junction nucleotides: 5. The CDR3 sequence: CASSPRDRDSGANVLTF. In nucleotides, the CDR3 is TGTGCCAGCAGCCCCCGGGACAGGGACTCTGGGGCCAACGTCCTGACTTTC.

CDR3 in DNA: TGTGCCAGCAGTTTCGAGACAGGGGGCTACAATGAGCAGTTCTTC. Translated: CASSFETGGYNEQFF. The rearrangement joins TRBV28 to TRBJ2-1, with 9 bases matching TRBD1. Per the germline V gene, CDR1 is MDHEN and CDR2 is SYDVKM. The CDR3 runs 15 residues. V dropped 3 bases and J dropped 3; count of bases not matched to a gene: 3.